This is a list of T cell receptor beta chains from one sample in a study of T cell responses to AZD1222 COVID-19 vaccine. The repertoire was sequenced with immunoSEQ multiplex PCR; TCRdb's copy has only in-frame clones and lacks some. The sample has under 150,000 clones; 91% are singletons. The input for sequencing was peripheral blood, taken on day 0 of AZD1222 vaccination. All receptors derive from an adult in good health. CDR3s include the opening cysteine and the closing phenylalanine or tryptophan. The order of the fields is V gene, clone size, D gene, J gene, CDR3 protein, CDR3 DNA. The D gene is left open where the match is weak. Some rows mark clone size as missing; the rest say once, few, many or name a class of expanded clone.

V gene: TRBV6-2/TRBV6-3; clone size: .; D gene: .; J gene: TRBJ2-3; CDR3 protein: CASSPTYPPDTQYF; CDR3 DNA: TGTGCCAGCAGCCCCACGTATCCCCCAGATACGCAGTATTTT
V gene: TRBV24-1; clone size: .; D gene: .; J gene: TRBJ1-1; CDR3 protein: CATRGGGTEAFF; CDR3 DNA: TGTGCCACCAGAGGGGGGGGCACAGAAGCTTTCTTT
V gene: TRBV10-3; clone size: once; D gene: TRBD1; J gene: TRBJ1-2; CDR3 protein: CAIQDRDDYGYTF; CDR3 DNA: TGTGCCATCCAGGACAGGGATGACTATGGCTACACCTTC
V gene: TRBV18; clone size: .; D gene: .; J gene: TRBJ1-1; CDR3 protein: CASSPPTRVRTEAFF; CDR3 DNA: TGTGCCAGCTCACCACCGACCAGGGTGAGGACTGAAGCTTTCTTT
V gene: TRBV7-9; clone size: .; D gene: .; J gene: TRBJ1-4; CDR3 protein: CASSSPGKHEKLFF; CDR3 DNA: TGTGCCAGCAGCTCGCCGGGGAAACATGAAAAACTGTTTTTT
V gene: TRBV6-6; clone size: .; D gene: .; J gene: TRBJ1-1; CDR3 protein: CASTGGWRRENTEAFF; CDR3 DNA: TGTGCCAGCACCGGGGGTTGGAGGAGGGAAAACACTGAAGCTTTCTTT
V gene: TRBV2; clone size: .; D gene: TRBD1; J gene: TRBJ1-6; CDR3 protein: CASSGRGDSPLHF; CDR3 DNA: TGTGCCAGCAGCGGCAGGGGGGATTCACCCCTCCACTTT
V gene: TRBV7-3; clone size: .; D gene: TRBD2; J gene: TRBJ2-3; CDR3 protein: CASSPRTSSDTQYF; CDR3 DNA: TGTGCCAGCAGCCCAAGGACTAGTTCAGATACGCAGTATTTT
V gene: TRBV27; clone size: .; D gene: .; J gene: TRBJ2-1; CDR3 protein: CASSLVGGTDWGNEQFF; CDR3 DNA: TGTGCCAGCAGTTTAGTAGGAGGGACCGATTGGGGCAATGAGCAGTTCTTC
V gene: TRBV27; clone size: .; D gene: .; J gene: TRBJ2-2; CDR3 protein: CASSPGALEGELFF; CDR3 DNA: TGTGCCAGCAGCCCAGGGGCGCTGGAGGGGGAGCTGTTTTTT